The T cell receptor beta chain described here comes from a study of blood T cell repertoires in COVID-19. Looking at the study overall: Researchers got acute and convalescent COVID-19 samples from the United States, Italy and Spain. The analysed material was cDNA or gDNA that came from T cells, B-cell-depleted T cells, or PBMCs.

Source study methods: Amplifying reference gene primers gave estimates of nucleated cell counts. Sequenced by immunoSEQ multiplex PCR; TCRdb stores in-frame clones only, minus some. V, J and clone size reflect that table, while D and trimming were determined from the DNA. The sample holds over 200,000 clones, approximately 90% seen once. Patients in Seattle were enrolled during active infection, then followed longitudinally. Trimming took 1 base from V and 6 from J, leaving 10 bases between them. CDR1 is SGHTA, CDR2 FQGNSA, per germline. CDR3 length: 14 residues. The specimen was peripheral blood. The clonotype was recovered from a man under 40 with COVID-19, enrolled during active disease. The chain recombines TRBV7-2 with TRBJ1-5; weak D call: TRBD1 (5 bases). The CDR3 nucleotides read TGTGCCAGCAGCTTAGTGGGGGGAAGTCAGCCCCAGCATTTT. This gives the protein CASSLVGGSQPQHF.